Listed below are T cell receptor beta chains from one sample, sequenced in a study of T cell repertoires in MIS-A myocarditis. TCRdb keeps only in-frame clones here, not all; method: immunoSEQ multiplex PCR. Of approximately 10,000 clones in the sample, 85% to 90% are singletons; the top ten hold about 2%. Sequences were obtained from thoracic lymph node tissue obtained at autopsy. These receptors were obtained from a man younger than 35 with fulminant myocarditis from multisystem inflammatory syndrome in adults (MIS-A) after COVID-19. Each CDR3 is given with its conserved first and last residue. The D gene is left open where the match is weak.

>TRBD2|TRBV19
CASIGSGTSQETQYF
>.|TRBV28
CASQSQGGSGNTIYF
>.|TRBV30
CAWSRDLSGANVLTF
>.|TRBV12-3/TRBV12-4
CATLGRNNSPLHF
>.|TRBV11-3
CASSLRGDTEAFF
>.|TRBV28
CASSSGITPGNTIYF
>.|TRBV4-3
CASSAGLTLPGANVLTF
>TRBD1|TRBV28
CASSYKTGVGEKLFF
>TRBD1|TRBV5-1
CASSPGGTGNEKLFF
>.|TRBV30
CAWSVRRAEQFF
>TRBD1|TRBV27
CASSSRTGSGYTF
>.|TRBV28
CASSENGGGLYGYTF
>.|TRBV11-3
CASSSHTGELFF
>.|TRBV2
CASKTEPNQPQHF
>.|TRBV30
CAWGDEKLFF
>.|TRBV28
CAINPGHMNTEAFF
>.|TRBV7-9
CASSLAGGRETQYF
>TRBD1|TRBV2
CASSEGTGATYSYNEQFF
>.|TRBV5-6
CASSLAETQYF
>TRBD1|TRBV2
CASEGTGRTTNTGELFF
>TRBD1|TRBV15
CATSRDVLGQGRGGNQPQHF
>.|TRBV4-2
CASSQEMGSQKTQYF
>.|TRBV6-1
CASSDGGGHQETQYF